This TCR beta chain originates from a study of OX40 agonist ivuxolimab in advanced cancers. V lost 2 bases, J lost 3 bases, and 10 bases lay in between. CDR3 size: 15 residues. In germline, CDR1 is MNHEY, CDR2 SVGAGI. Judged by abundance, this clone is medium-sized (0.01 to 0.1%). Method: immunoSEQ multiplex PCR; TCRdb's copy keeps in-frame clones and lacks some. The sample contains roughly 86,000 clones, approximately 86% of which appear only once. The sample here was CD4+ or CD8+ T cells sorted from blood, taken in a trial of the OX40 agonist ivuxolimab. The gene calls are TRBV6-5 and TRBJ2-2; D remains ambiguous. The sequence derives from an adult with an advanced solid tumor such as melanoma, head and neck, liver or kidney cancer. CDR3 in amino acids: CASSYKGQYTGELFF. As DNA, the CDR3 is TGTGCCAGCAGTTACAAGGGCCAGTACACCGGGGAGCTGTTTTTT.